The T cell receptor beta chain under discussion was sequenced for a study of blood T cell repertoires in COVID-19. Overall study: Researchers got acute and convalescent COVID-19 samples from the United States, Italy and Spain. PBMCs, B-cell-depleted T cells, or T cells provided the cDNA or gDNA that made up the material.

CDR1 is LNHDA, CDR2 SQIVND, per germline (reference sequence). J lost 2 bases, V lost 4 bases, and 5 bases had no gene match. This CDR3 has 14 amino acids. The assay was immunoSEQ multiplex PCR, and TCRdb's table has in-frame clones only and misses some. The sample lists around 280,000 clones, 87% occurring once. This chain links TRBV19 with TRBJ2-7, with TRBD2 identical over 7 bases. The sequencing sample was made of peripheral blood. The receptor was isolated from a woman aged 50 to 60 who had recovered from COVID-19. The CDR3 DNA reads TGTGCCAGTAGTAAGGCGGGAGTCACCTACGAGCAGTACTTC. Protein product: CASSKAGVTYEQYF.